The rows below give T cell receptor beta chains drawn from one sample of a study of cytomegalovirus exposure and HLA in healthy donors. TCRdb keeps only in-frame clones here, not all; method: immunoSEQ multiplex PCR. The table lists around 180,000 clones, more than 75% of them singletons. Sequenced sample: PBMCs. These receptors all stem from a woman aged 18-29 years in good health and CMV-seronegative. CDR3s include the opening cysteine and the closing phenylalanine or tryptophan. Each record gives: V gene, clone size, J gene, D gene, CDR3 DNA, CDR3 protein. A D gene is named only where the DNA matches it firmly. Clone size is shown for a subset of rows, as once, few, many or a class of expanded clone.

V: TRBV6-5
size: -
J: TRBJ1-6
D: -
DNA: TGTGCCAGCAGTGAAGCGACAGGCTCACCCCTCCACTTT
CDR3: CASSEATGSPLHF

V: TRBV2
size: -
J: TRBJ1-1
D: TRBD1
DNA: TGTGCCAGCAGAGACAGGGTTCTGATGAACACTGAAGCTTTCTTT
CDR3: CASRDRVLMNTEAFF

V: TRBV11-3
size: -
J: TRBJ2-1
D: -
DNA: TGTGCCAGCAGCTTAGGCGGCCCCAGTGGAGCCAATGAGCAGTTCTTC
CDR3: CASSLGGPSGANEQFF

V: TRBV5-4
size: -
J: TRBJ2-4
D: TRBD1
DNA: TGTGCCAGCAGTACTGCCGGGACAGAAAACATTCAGTACTTC
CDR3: CASSTAGTENIQYF

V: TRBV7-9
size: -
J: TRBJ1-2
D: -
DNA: TGTGCCAGCAGCACGGAGGGTGAGGCAGTCTATGGCTACACCTTC
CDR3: CASSTEGEAVYGYTF

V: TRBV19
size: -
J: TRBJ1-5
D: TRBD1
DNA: TGTGCCAGTAGTCAAGACAGGGGTGGCAATCAGCCCCAGCATTTT
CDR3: CASSQDRGGNQPQHF

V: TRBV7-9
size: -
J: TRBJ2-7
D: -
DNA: TGTGCCAGCAGCTTAGGGCAGGTCCAGTACTTC
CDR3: CASSLGQVQYF

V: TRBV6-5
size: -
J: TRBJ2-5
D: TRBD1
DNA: TGTGCCAGCAGGCAATTAACAGGGGTACAAGAGACCCAGTACTTC
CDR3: CASRQLTGVQETQYF

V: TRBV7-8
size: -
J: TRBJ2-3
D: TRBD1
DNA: TGTGCCAGCAGCTCGAGTCAACAGGGGGCATCGGATACGCAGTATTTT
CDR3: CASSSSQQGASDTQYF

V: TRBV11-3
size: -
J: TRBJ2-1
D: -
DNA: TGTGCCAGCAGCTTGGGGGGACAGATCTACAATGAGCAGTTCTTC
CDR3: CASSLGGQIYNEQFF

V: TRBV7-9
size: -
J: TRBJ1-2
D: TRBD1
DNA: TGTGCCAGCAGCGAAAGACCGGGACAGAAGAAGTATGGCTACACCTTC
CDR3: CASSERPGQKKYGYTF

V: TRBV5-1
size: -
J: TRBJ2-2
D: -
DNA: TGCGCCAGCAGCTTGTTCGTTAGAGGAGGTGGCGGGGAGCTGTTTTTT
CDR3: CASSLFVRGGGGELFF

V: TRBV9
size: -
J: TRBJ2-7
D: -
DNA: TGTGCCAGCAGCCAGTCGCACAGGGTCTACGAGCAGTACTTC
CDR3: CASSQSHRVYEQYF

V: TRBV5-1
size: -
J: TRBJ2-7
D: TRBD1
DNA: TGCGCCAGCAGCCCCGGGACAGGGTCCCACGAGCAGTACTTC
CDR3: CASSPGTGSHEQYF

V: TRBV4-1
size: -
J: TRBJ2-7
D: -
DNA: TGCGCCAGCAGCCCCCGGGCCAGGGACTACGAGCAGTACTTC
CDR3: CASSPRARDYEQYF

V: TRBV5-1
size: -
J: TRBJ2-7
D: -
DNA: TGCGCCAGCAGCTCCCCGGGAAACATGCTCTACGAGCAGTACTTC
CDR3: CASSSPGNMLYEQYF

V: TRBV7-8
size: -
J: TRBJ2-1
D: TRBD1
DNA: TGTGCCAGCAGCTTCTGGAGAGACAGGGGGATCGATGAGCAGTTCTTC
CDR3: CASSFWRDRGIDEQFF

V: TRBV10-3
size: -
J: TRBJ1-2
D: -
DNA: TGTGCCATCAGTGAGTCAAGGGAGGCTCAGTTGGGCTATGGCTACACCTTC
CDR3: CAISESREAQLGYGYTF

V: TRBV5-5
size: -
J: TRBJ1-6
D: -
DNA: TGTGCCAGCAGCTCGACAGGTTCGTGGAATTCACCCCTCCACTTT
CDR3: CASSSTGSWNSPLHF

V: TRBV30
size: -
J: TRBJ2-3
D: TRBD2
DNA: TGTGCCTGGAGTCCTGACGGACTAGCGGGGGGCCTGAGCACAGATACGCAGTATTTT
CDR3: CAWSPDGLAGGLSTDTQYF

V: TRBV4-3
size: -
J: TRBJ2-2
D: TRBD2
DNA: TGCGCCAGCAGCCAAGATGGAATTGCTAGCGGGACTACCGGGGAGCTGTTTTTT
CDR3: CASSQDGIASGTTGELFF

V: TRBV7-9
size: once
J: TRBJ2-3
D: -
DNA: TGTGCCAGCAGCTTAGTTCGGGACACAGATACGCAGTATTTT
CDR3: CASSLVRDTDTQYF

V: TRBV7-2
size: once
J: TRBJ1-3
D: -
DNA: TGTGCCAGCAGCTTAGGCGGCAGCCGATTCTCTGGAAACACCATATATTTT
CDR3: CASSLGGSRFSGNTIYF

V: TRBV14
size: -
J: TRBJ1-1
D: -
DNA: TGTGCCAGCAGCCAAGCCGGGAACACTGAAGCTTTCTTT
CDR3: CASSQAGNTEAFF

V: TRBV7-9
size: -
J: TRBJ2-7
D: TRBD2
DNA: TGTGCCAGCAGCACCAGCGGGAGCTCCTACGAGCAGTACTTC
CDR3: CASSTSGSSYEQYF

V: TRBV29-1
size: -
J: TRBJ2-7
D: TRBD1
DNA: TGCAGCGTGGTGGGACAGGGGGGTTACGAGCAGTACTTC
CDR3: CSVVGQGGYEQYF

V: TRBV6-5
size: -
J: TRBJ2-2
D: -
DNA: TGTGCCAGCAGTAGTGACAGTCAGAACACCGGGGAGCTGTTTTTT
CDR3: CASSSDSQNTGELFF

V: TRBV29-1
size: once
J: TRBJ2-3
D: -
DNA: TGCAGCGCTGCGGGACTCCGCACAGATACGCAGTATTTT
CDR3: CSAAGLRTDTQYF

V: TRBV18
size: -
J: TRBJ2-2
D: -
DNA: TGTGCCAGCTCAGGGACTCTTCTAAACACCGGGGAGCTGTTTTTT
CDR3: CASSGTLLNTGELFF

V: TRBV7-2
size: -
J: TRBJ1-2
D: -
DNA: TGTGCCAGCATCCTGACAGGTTATGGCTACACCTTC
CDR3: CASILTGYGYTF

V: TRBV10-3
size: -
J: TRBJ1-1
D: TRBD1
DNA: TGTGCCATCAGTCGGGACAGGGGGATAGGGACTGAAGCTTTCTTT
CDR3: CAISRDRGIGTEAFF

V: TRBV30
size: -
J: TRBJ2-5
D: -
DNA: TGTGCCTGGAGTGTACTGGCGGTGGGTGAGACCCAGTACTTC
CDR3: CAWSVLAVGETQYF

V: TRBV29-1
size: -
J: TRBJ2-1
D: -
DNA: TGCAGCGCGAGACTAACCGAGGGTTATGAGCAGTTCTTC
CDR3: CSARLTEGYEQFF

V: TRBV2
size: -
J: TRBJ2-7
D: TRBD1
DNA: TGTGCCAGCAGGAGCGACAGGGGTTACGAGCAGTACTTC
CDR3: CASRSDRGYEQYF

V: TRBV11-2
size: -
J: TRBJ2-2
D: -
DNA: TGTGCCAGCAGCTCCAAACCGGTGAACAGGGTTCCGAACACCGGGGAGCTGTTTTTT
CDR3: CASSSKPVNRVPNTGELFF

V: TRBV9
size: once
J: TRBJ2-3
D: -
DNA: TGTGCCAGCAGCGTAGCCGTGCGGGACGAACAGTATTTT
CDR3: CASSVAVRDEQYF

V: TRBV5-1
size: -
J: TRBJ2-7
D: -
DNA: TGCGCCAGCAGCCGGGACAAAGGATCCTACGAGCAGTACTTC
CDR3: CASSRDKGSYEQYF

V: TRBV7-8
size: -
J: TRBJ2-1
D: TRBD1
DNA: TGTGCCAGCAGCTCTAGACAGGGGGAGGACTACAATGAGCAGTTCTTC
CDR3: CASSSRQGEDYNEQFF

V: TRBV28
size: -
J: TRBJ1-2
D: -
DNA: TGTGCCAGCAGTTTATTGGGCCGGCACTATGGCTACACCTTC
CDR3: CASSLLGRHYGYTF

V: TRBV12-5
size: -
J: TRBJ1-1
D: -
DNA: TGTGCTAGTGGTTTGCTAGGCACTGAAGCTTTCTTT
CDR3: CASGLLGTEAFF

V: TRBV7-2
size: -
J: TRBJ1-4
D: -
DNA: TGTGCCAGCAGCTTAGTTTCAGGGGCTAATGAAAAACTGTTTTTT
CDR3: CASSLVSGANEKLFF

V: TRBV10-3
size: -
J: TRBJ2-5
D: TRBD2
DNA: TGTGCCATCAGTGAAGGGACTAGCGGACTCCAAGAGACCCAGTACTTC
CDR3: CAISEGTSGLQETQYF

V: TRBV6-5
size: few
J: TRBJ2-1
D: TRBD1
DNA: TGTGCCAGCAGACCCGGGACAGTCTCCTACAATGAGCAGTTCTTC
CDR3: CASRPGTVSYNEQFF

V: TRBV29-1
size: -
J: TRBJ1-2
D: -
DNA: TGCAGCGTTGAAGACCCGCCCGGCCGCGACAGGTACTATGGCTACACCTTC
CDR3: CSVEDPPGRDRYYGYTF

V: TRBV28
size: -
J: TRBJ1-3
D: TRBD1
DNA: TGTGCCAGCAGTTCCACGGGACAGGGGAATGGAAACACCATATATTTT
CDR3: CASSSTGQGNGNTIYF

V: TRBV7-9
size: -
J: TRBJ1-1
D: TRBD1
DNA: TGTGCCAGCAGTCCCGGGACAGGGGGCGGCAACACTGAAGCTTTCTTT
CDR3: CASSPGTGGGNTEAFF

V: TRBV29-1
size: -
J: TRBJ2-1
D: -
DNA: TGCAGCGTTGGGGCCCGGGACATGGCGCAGTTCTTC
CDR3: CSVGARDMAQFF

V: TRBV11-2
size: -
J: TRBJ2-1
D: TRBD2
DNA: TGTGCCAGCAGCTTAATCAGCGGGAGGGGAAATGAGCAGTTCTTC
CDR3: CASSLISGRGNEQFF

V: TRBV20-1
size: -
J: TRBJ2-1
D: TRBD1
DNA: TGCAGTGCGCCCAAGGACAGGGCTATGTTCTTC
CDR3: CSAPKDRAMFF

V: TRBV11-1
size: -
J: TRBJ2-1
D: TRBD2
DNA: TGTGCCAGCAGCCCTTCACCTAGCGGGGGCAATGAGCAGTTCTTC
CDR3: CASSPSPSGGNEQFF

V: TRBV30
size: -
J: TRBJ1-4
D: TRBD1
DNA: TGTGCCTGGAGTAACAGGGGCGGCGAAAAACTGTTTTTT
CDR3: CAWSNRGGEKLFF

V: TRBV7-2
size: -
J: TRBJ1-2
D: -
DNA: TGTGCCAGCAGCCTCTCCCCGCAGGATGGCTACACCTTC
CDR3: CASSLSPQDGYTF

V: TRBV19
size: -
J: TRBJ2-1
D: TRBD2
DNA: TGTGCCAGTAGTAATCAGCTCGGGGGGGCATACAATGAGCAGTTCTTC
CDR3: CASSNQLGGAYNEQFF

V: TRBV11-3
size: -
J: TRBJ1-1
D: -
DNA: TGTGCCAGCAGCCCCATGGGAGGGGGGCTGGGTACTGAAGCTTTCTTT
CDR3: CASSPMGGGLGTEAFF

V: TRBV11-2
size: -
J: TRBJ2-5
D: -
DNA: TGTGCCAGCAGCTCTCAAGAGACCCAGTACTTC
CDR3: CASSSQETQYF

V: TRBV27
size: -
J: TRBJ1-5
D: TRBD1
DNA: TGTGCCAGCAGTTTATTAGGGGGCGGTCAGCCCCAGCATTTT
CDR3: CASSLLGGGQPQHF

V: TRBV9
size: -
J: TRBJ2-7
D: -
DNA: TGTGCCAGCAGCGTAGATGAGGCGTCAGCCTACGAGCAGTACTTC
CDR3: CASSVDEASAYEQYF

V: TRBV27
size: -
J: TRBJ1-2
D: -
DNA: TGTGCCAGCAGTTTATCCCCAGCTAACTATGGCTACACCTTC
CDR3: CASSLSPANYGYTF

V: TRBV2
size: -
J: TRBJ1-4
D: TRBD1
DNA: TGTGCCAGCCACCCCAGGGGGCTCGCTAATGAAAAACTGTTTTTT
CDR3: CASHPRGLANEKLFF